Listed below are T cell receptor beta chains from one sample, sequenced in a study of CD8+ T cells in alopecia areata. Clones were read by immunoSEQ multiplex PCR, and TCRdb kept only the in-frame ones, dropping some. The sample comprises some 110,000 clones, 35% to 45% of which are singletons, and roughly 3.2% rests with the top ten. What was sequenced was CD4+ T cells sorted from blood. The source of these receptors is a human donor with alopecia areata. CDR3s leave out the opening cysteine and the closing phenylalanine or tryptophan.

J gene: TRBJ2-5
V gene: TRBV9
CDR3 protein: ASSGRLQETQY

J gene: TRBJ2-5
V gene: TRBV7-2
CDR3 protein: ASSPYKETQY

J gene: TRBJ2-1
V gene: TRBV2
CDR3 protein: ASSPPGVSYNEQF

J gene: TRBJ1-1
V gene: TRBV29-1
CDR3 protein: SVRTVLNTEAF

J gene: TRBJ2-3
V gene: TRBV5-1
CDR3 protein: ASRTTDTQY

J gene: TRBJ1-5
V gene: TRBV4-2
CDR3 protein: ASSQDPGTGFMGNQPQH

J gene: TRBJ2-3
V gene: TRBV13
CDR3 protein: ASSPTPSADTQY

J gene: TRBJ2-7
V gene: TRBV7-2
CDR3 protein: ASSPRRGIAGGIEQY

J gene: TRBJ1-5
V gene: TRBV7-2
CDR3 protein: ASSLRAGNQPQH

J gene: TRBJ1-5
V gene: TRBV25-1
CDR3 protein: ASSEGGPYSNQPQH

J gene: TRBJ2-5
V gene: TRBV5-1
CDR3 protein: ASSAGTGQETQY

J gene: TRBJ1-1
V gene: TRBV10-3
CDR3 protein: ASCDTNMNTEAF

J gene: TRBJ2-7
V gene: TRBV28
CDR3 protein: ASSLWDEVPYEQY

J gene: TRBJ2-7
V gene: TRBV27
CDR3 protein: ASSGTGLYEQY

J gene: TRBJ2-5
V gene: TRBV7-2
CDR3 protein: ASSLFGQGGETQY

J gene: TRBJ1-1
V gene: TRBV5-4
CDR3 protein: AIRRAMNTEAF

J gene: TRBJ2-1
V gene: TRBV5-1
CDR3 protein: ASSSGQYPNEQF

J gene: TRBJ2-3
V gene: TRBV29-1
CDR3 protein: SVEPLRGYDTQY

J gene: TRBJ1-5
V gene: TRBV30
CDR3 protein: AWNGPGSNQPQH

J gene: TRBJ1-5
V gene: TRBV6-5
CDR3 protein: AIGRSSNQPQH

J gene: TRBJ2-7
V gene: TRBV5-1
CDR3 protein: ASGDRVYEQY

J gene: TRBJ2-1
V gene: TRBV4-3
CDR3 protein: ASSQGQGRNEQF

J gene: TRBJ2-1
V gene: TRBV7-3
CDR3 protein: ASSLSTDNNEQF

J gene: TRBJ2-7
V gene: TRBV6-5
CDR3 protein: ASRTGGSYEQY

J gene: TRBJ1-1
V gene: TRBV29-1
CDR3 protein: SVARDIVAF

J gene: TRBJ1-1
V gene: TRBV20-1
CDR3 protein: SAQTSKQAF

J gene: TRBJ1-5
V gene: TRBV29-1
CDR3 protein: SVEVSGNQPQH

J gene: TRBJ2-1
V gene: TRBV13
CDR3 protein: ASSLDYTSEQF

J gene: TRBJ2-5
V gene: TRBV6-1
CDR3 protein: ASSDVGLSLGETQY

J gene: TRBJ2-7
V gene: TRBV28
CDR3 protein: ASSRPVTDEQY

J gene: TRBJ1-2
V gene: TRBV30
CDR3 protein: AWSDRGRYGYT

J gene: TRBJ2-5
V gene: TRBV29-1
CDR3 protein: SVQTSGSQQY

J gene: TRBJ2-1
V gene: TRBV29-1
CDR3 protein: SVELSGRLSEQF

J gene: TRBJ2-4
V gene: TRBV5-1
CDR3 protein: ASSPEAGENIQY

J gene: TRBJ2-5
V gene: TRBV5-1
CDR3 protein: ASSRTEQETQY

J gene: TRBJ2-1
V gene: TRBV2
CDR3 protein: ASQDGRMSNEQF

J gene: TRBJ2-7
V gene: TRBV7-2
CDR3 protein: ASSLTGPTYEQY

J gene: TRBJ2-6
V gene: TRBV28
CDR3 protein: ASSSPTGTGANVLT

J gene: TRBJ2-6
V gene: TRBV12-5
CDR3 protein: ASGQGDTGANVLT

J gene: TRBJ1-5
V gene: TRBV27
CDR3 protein: ASSFDRNQPQH

J gene: TRBJ2-3
V gene: TRBV6-5
CDR3 protein: ASSYSGSGVDTQY

J gene: TRBJ2-7
V gene: TRBV7-9
CDR3 protein: ASSLGDGSTYEQY

J gene: TRBJ2-7
V gene: TRBV4-1
CDR3 protein: ASSQGPSEAYEQY

J gene: TRBJ2-5
V gene: TRBV7-3
CDR3 protein: ASSSNMGTQY

J gene: TRBJ2-1
V gene: TRBV18
CDR3 protein: ASSPQAGTTYNEQF

J gene: TRBJ2-5
V gene: TRBV5-1
CDR3 protein: ASSPADGRETQY

J gene: TRBJ2-1
V gene: TRBV29-1
CDR3 protein: SATGTGGPVNEQF

J gene: TRBJ1-2
V gene: TRBV29-1
CDR3 protein: SVEDPTGHGYT